Listed below are T cell receptor beta chains from one sample, sequenced in a study of blood T cell repertoires in COVID-19. Clones were read by immunoSEQ multiplex PCR, and TCRdb kept only the in-frame ones, dropping some. The sample has more than 350,000 clones, about 87% seen once. The specimen was PBMCs or T cells enriched from blood (not recorded which). The receptors were gathered from a woman aged 45-59 years who had recovered from COVID-19. Both conserved end residues are part of each CDR3. The order of the fields is clone size, J gene, V gene, D gene, CDR3 DNA, CDR3 protein. D genes are given only for firm matches. Clone size is shown for a subset of rows, as once, few, many or a class of expanded clone.

>-|TRBJ1-1|TRBV6-5|TRBD1
TGTGCCAGCAGGTCAGGGGGCACTGAAGCTTTCTTT
CASRSGGTEAFF
>-|TRBJ1-4|TRBV6-1|-
TGTGCCAGCAGTGAGGGGAGGAGAAGTCAGCATGAAAAACTGTTTTTT
CASSEGRRSQHEKLFF
>-|TRBJ1-3|TRBV3-1/TRBV3-2|-
TGTGCCAGCAGCCAAGGGGGAGGCTCCGGAAACACCATATATTTT
CASSQGGGSGNTIYF
>-|TRBJ2-7|TRBV4-1|TRBD2
TGCGCCAGCAGCCATAACCCCCCGACTAGCTTACGCTCCTACGAGCAGTACTTC
CASSHNPPTSLRSYEQYF
>-|TRBJ2-2|TRBV27|TRBD1
TGTGCCAGCCGACAGGGTAGGAACACCGGGGAGCTGTTTTTT
CASRQGRNTGELFF
>-|TRBJ2-1|TRBV19|TRBD2
TGTGCCAGTAGTATAGATCGTCGTAGCGGGGGGGCTAGCAATGAGCAGTTCTTC
CASSIDRRSGGASNEQFF
>-|TRBJ1-2|TRBV2|-
TGTGCCAGCAGCGAACAGGGTTCTAACTATGGCTACACCTTC
CASSEQGSNYGYTF
>-|TRBJ2-1|TRBV3-1/TRBV3-2|TRBD2
TGTGCCAGCAGCCAAGAAGGACTAGCGGGGGTCAATGAGCAGTTCTTC
CASSQEGLAGVNEQFF
>-|TRBJ1-5|TRBV28|TRBD1
TGTGCCAGCAGTCGGACCGGGACAGGGGCGCAGCCCCAGCATTTT
CASSRTGTGAQPQHF
>-|TRBJ1-4|TRBV12-2|-
TGTGCAAGTCGCATTACCCTATCCGAGGCAACTAATGAAAAACTGTTTTTT
CASRITLSEATNEKLFF
>few|TRBJ1-2|TRBV6-5|-
TGTGCCAGCAAACGCGGGGATGGCTACACCTTC
CASKRGDGYTF
>-|TRBJ1-4|TRBV28|TRBD1
TGTGCCAGCAGTTTGCCTCCGGGACAGGGGTTTGGTGAAAAACTGTTTTTT
CASSLPPGQGFGEKLFF
>-|TRBJ2-2|TRBV28|-
TGTGCCAGCAGTCGGACAGAGAACACCGGGGAGCTGTTTTTT
CASSRTENTGELFF
>once|TRBJ2-1|TRBV7-2|TRBD2
TGTGCCAGCAGCCCCTCGGGGCGGGGGGGCATTAATGAGCAGTTCTTC
CASSPSGRGGINEQFF
>-|TRBJ1-2|TRBV28|TRBD1
TGTGCCAGCAGAAGCCCGGGACAGGGGAACTATGGCTACACCTTC
CASRSPGQGNYGYTF
>-|TRBJ1-4|TRBV7-9|TRBD1
TGTGCCAGCAGCCCCAGGGGACAGGGTAGGGTTGAAAAACTGTTTTTT
CASSPRGQGRVEKLFF
>-|TRBJ2-1|TRBV7-2|-
TGTGCCAGCAGCTCCGACAGGGAGGCTGAGCAGTTCTTC
CASSSDREAEQFF
>-|TRBJ2-7|TRBV28|TRBD1
TGTGCCAGCAGTTTCCGGGGACAGCTCGAGCAGTACTTC
CASSFRGQLEQYF
>-|TRBJ1-1|TRBV6-5|-
TGTGCCAGCAACCCGACAGGGAACACTGAAGCTTTCTTT
CASNPTGNTEAFF
>-|TRBJ2-3|TRBV2|-
TGTGCCAGCAACCGACAGGGCACAGATACGCAGTATTTT
CASNRQGTDTQYF
>once|TRBJ2-7|TRBV7-9|-
TGTGCCAGCAGCCCCGGAGGGGGCCCGAGCTCCTACGAGCAGTACTTC
CASSPGGGPSSYEQYF
>-|TRBJ2-3|TRBV9|-
TGTGCCAGCAGCGTAGAGGAGGATACGCAGTATTTT
CASSVEEDTQYF
>-|TRBJ2-1|TRBV6-5|TRBD2
TGTGCCAGCAGATCGACTAGCGGGGGCCACAATGAGCAGTTCTTC
CASRSTSGGHNEQFF
>-|TRBJ2-1|TRBV19|TRBD1
TGTGCCAGTAGTCGACAGGGGGCTGGAAATGAGCAGTTCTTC
CASSRQGAGNEQFF
>-|TRBJ2-7|TRBV6-1|-
TGTGCCAGCAGTGAAAACAGCCCCTACGAGCAGTACTTC
CASSENSPYEQYF
>-|TRBJ2-2|TRBV12-3/TRBV12-4|-
TGTGCCAGCAGTTTCTTGGAGGAGGAGCTGTTTTTT
CASSFLEEELFF
>-|TRBJ1-3|TRBV18|-
TGTGCCAGCTCACCACCGTCCCCGGGCTCTGGAAACACCATATATTTT
CASSPPSPGSGNTIYF
>-|TRBJ2-7|TRBV11-3|-
TGTGCCAGCAGCTCTGACAGCTCCTACGAGCAGTACTTC
CASSSDSSYEQYF
>-|TRBJ1-2|TRBV6-5|-
TGTGCCAGCAGTTCAGGGATGCAGAAGGGTGATGGCTACACCTTC
CASSSGMQKGDGYTF
>-|TRBJ1-2|TRBV5-4|-
TGTGCCAGCAGCGGAGAACAGGGTTCTCGCTATGGCTACACCTTC
CASSGEQGSRYGYTF
>few|TRBJ1-1|TRBV4-1|-
TGCGCCAGCAGCCAATCCGACAGGACGAACACTGAAGCTTTCTTT
CASSQSDRTNTEAFF
>-|TRBJ2-3|TRBV11-1|-
TGTGCCAGCAGCCCCGCGGAGGATACGCAGTATTTT
CASSPAEDTQYF
>-|TRBJ2-1|TRBV2|TRBD2
TGTGCCAGCAGTGAACTAGCGGGGGGCTACAATGAGCAGTTCTTC
CASSELAGGYNEQFF
>-|TRBJ2-7|TRBV5-1|TRBD1
TGCGCCAGCAGCCCACAGGGGGGAAGGTCCTACGAGCAGTACTTC
CASSPQGGRSYEQYF
>few|TRBJ2-2|TRBV7-9|TRBD1
TGTGCCGGTCGGACAGGGCAGAACACCGGGGAGCTGTTTTTT
CAGRTGQNTGELFF
>-|TRBJ1-1|TRBV5-1|TRBD1
TGCGCCAGCAGCTCATTACAGGGGGCGGACACTGAAGCTTTCTTT
CASSSLQGADTEAFF
>-|TRBJ2-7|TRBV6-2/TRBV6-3|-
TGTGCCAGCAGCCCAAGGGGTTACTCCTACGAGCAGTACTTC
CASSPRGYSYEQYF
>-|TRBJ1-2|TRBV19|TRBD1
TGTGCCAGTGGTACTATGTCCGGGACAGGGAGCGGCTACACCTTC
CASGTMSGTGSGYTF
>-|TRBJ2-7|TRBV7-2|TRBD2
TGTGCCAGCAGCCATCCGGGACTAGTGTACGTAGAGCAGTACTTC
CASSHPGLVYVEQYF